This TCR beta chain was sequenced in a study of cytomegalovirus exposure and HLA in healthy donors. Study overall: Earlier work reported 117 million unique TCR beta sequences from approximately 180 million T cells. Whole-study results and caveats: A later analysis, which compared TCR beta chains of equal frequency, found the HLA-associated ones more clonally expanded. For most TCR beta V segments, an earlier analysis put the productive rate at about 90% or about 30% of the time.

On this clone: Its antigen is undetermined.

The PCR had 60 Vbeta and 13 Jbeta primers. Assay: immunoSEQ multiplex PCR; the TCRdb copy retains only in-frame clones and omits some. The data contain fewer than 150,000 clones, around 74% of them seen just once; the ten biggest clones take up less than 4%. Sequencing was carried out using PBMCs. This sequence originates from a man between 25 and 39 years old in good health and CMV-seronegative.

CDR3 region: CASSRVQGAVEAFF. The CDR3 nucleotides read TGCGCCAGCAGCCGTGTACAGGGGGCGGTTGAAGCTTTCTTT. The gene calls are TRBV5-1 and TRBJ1-1, with TRBD1 matching over 9 bases. This CDR3 region has 14 residues. V dropped 4 bases and J dropped 7; count of bases not matched to a gene: 8. Germline-derived CDR1 and CDR2 are SGHRS and YFSETQ.